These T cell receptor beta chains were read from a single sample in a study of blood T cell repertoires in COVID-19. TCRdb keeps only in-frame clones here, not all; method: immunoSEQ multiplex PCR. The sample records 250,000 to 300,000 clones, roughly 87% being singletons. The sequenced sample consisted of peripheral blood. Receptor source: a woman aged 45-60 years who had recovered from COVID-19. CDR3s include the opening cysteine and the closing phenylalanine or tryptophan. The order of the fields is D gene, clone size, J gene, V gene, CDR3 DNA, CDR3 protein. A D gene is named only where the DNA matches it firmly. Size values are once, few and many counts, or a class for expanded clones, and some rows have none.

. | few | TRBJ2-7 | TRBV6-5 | TGTGCCCGTACGGGGGTTACCTACGAGCAGTACTTC | CARTGVTYEQYF
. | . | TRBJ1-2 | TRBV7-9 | TGTGCCAGCAGCTTAGCGGCGGCCTTAGGGGTCTATGGCTACACCTTC | CASSLAAALGVYGYTF
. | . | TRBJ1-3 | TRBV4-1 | TGCGCCAGCAGCCTCCGGACAGCTGGAAACACCATATATTTT | CASSLRTAGNTIYF
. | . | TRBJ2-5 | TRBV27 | TGTGCCAGCACCACACATGCTAGTCGCGAGACCCAGTACTTC | CASTTHASRETQYF
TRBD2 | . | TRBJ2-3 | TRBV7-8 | TGTGCCAGCAGCCGACTAGCGGGAGCGGCAGATACGCAGTATTTT | CASSRLAGAADTQYF
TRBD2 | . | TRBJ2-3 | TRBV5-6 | TGTGCCAGCAGCTCGCCCGGACTAGCGGGGGCCTTTCAGACAGATACGCAGTATTTT | CASSSPGLAGAFQTDTQYF
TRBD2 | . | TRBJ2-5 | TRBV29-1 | TGCAGCGTTGGGACTAGCGGAACCCAGTACTTC | CSVGTSGTQYF
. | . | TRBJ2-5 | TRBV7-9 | TGTGCCAGCAGCCCCGGAGAGACCCAGTACTTC | CASSPGETQYF
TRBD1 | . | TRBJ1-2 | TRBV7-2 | TGTGCCAGCAGCTTCGACAGGGGGTGGAACTATGGCTACACCTTC | CASSFDRGWNYGYTF
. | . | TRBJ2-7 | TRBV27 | TGTGCCAGCAGTTTACAGGGGTCTTACGAGCAGTACTTC | CASSLQGSYEQYF
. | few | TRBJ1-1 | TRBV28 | TGTGCCAGCGGTCGGGGGGGTTGGAACACTGAAGCTTTCTTT | CASGRGGWNTEAFF
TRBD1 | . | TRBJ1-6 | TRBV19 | TGTGCCAGTAGTCATGACAGGGGACAATCACCCCTCCACTTT | CASSHDRGQSPLHF
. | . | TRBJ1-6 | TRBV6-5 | TGTGCCAGCACCATGGGAGTTGGCAATTCACCCCTCCACTTT | CASTMGVGNSPLHF
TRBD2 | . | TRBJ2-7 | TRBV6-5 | TGTGCCAGCAGTCCAGGTCTAGCGGGAGTTTACGAGCAGTACTTC | CASSPGLAGVYEQYF
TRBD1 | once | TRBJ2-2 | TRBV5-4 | TGTGCCAGCAGCCGGATAGGGACAGGGATTGGCACCGGGGAGCTGTTTTTT | CASSRIGTGIGTGELFF
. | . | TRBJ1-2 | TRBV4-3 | TGCGCCAGCAGCCAAGATCTGGGACACTCCTATGGCTACACCTTC | CASSQDLGHSYGYTF
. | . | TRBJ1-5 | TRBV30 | TGTGCCTGGAGTCCACGACAGGGCAATCAGCCCCAGCATTTT | CAWSPRQGNQPQHF
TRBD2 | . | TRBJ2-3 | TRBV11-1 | TGTGCCAGCAGCTTCGGACTAGCGGGGCTCGATACGCAGTATTTT | CASSFGLAGLDTQYF
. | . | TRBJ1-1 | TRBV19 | TGTGCCAGTAGTCGGAGACAGACGAACACTGAAGCTTTCTTT | CASSRRQTNTEAFF
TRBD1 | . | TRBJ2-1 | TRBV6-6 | TGTGCCAGCAGCAAAAGGGCCGGGACAGGGGGGATTTTCGGCTACAATGAGCAGTTCTTC | CASSKRAGTGGIFGYNEQFF
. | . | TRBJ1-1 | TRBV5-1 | TGCGCCAGCAGAAGCATAAGCGGAAACACTGAAGCTTTCTTT | CASRSISGNTEAFF
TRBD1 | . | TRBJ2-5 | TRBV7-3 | TGTGCCAGCAGCAAGGGACAGCTCGAGACCCAGTACTTC | CASSKGQLETQYF
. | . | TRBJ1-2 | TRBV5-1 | TGCGCCAGCAGATTAGGAGGACAGTTTGGTGGCTACACCTTC | CASRLGGQFGGYTF
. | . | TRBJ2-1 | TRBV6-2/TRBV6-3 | TGTGCCAGCAGTTTGGCGGGACTTTACAATGAGCAGTTCTTC | CASSLAGLYNEQFF
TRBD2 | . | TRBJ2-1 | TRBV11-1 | TGTGCCAGCAGCCATCTAGCGGGGGGGAATGAGCAGTTCTTC | CASSHLAGGNEQFF
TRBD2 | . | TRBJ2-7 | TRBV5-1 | TGCGCCAGCAGCTTGACACGGGGGGGCGGCTACGAGCAGTACTTC | CASSLTRGGGYEQYF
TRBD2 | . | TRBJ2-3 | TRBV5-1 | TGCGCCAGCAGCTTACTAGCGGGGGGCGGCACAGATACGCAGTATTTT | CASSLLAGGGTDTQYF
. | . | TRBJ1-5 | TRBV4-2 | TGTGCCAGCAGCCAAGATACGCGGGTAAATCAGCCCCAGCATTTT | CASSQDTRVNQPQHF
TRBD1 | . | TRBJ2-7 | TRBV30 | TGTGCCTGGAGTCTGACAGGGGGATGGGACGAGCAGTACTTC | CAWSLTGGWDEQYF
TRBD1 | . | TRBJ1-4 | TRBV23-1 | TGCGCCAGCAGTCAATCCCGGGGACAGGGTAATGAAAAACTGTTTTTT | CASSQSRGQGNEKLFF
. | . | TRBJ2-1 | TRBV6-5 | TGTGCCAGCAGTACACAGGCTCACAACAATGAGCAGTTCTTC | CASSTQAHNNEQFF